One and the same sample provided the 10 T cell receptor beta chains below, sequenced in a study of T cells in Graves' hyperthyroidism and ophthalmopathy. Researchers took RNA transcripts and amplified the TCR beta CDR3 regions from them. Using the HTBI primer set, a first-round RT-PCR was run on the TCR CDR3. From the multiplex PCR reads, TCRdb called clonotypes with MiXCR, one entry per CDR3 protein. The sample holds approximately 620,000 distinct CDR3 sequences; 16% are singletons and the top ten take roughly 3.4%. Sequenced material: blood. The receptor source for this set is a woman aged 40 to 50 with Graves' ophthalmopathy.

This clonotype was seen many times. This chain joins TRBV6-5 and TRBJ1-1, with D tentatively TRBD1 (5 bases). This CDR3 spans 12 amino acids. CDR1 and CDR2 from the germline V gene are MNHEY and SVGAGI. The ends were cut back, 0 bases at V and 11 bases at J, with 10 bases in the middle. Here the CDR3 DNA reads TGTGCCAGCAGTTACTCGGGGGAGAAGGCTTTCTTT. Amino acid sequence: CASSYSGEKAFF.

Many counts were recorded for this clonotype. The rearrangement joins TRBV30 to TRBJ2-3; the D is unclear. Trimming left V 0 bases short and J 3 bases short, with 10 bases between. Germline V CDR1 and CDR2: GTSNPN, SVGIG (reference sequence). There are 14 residues in the CDR3. The CDR3 nucleotides are TGTGCCTGGAGTGTCAATGTCGGGACAGATACGCAGTATTTT. Its protein product is CAWSVNVGTDTQYF.

Only one count was recorded for this clonotype. V is TRBV7-3 and J is TRBJ2-1; the match to TRBD2 covers 13 bases. Losses at the gene ends were 2 bases for V and 8 bases for J; bases not matched to a gene: 9. The CDR3 has 17 amino acids. Germline CDR1 and CDR2: SGHTA and FQGTGA. The CDR3 here is CASSLGGPGLAGYEQFF. DNA of the CDR3: TGTGCCAGCAGCTTAGGGGGCCCGGGACTAGCGGGGTATGAGCAGTTCTTC.

In this sample, this clonotype turned up a few times. V gene TRBV30 combines with J gene TRBJ1-5; no clear D. The germline CDR1 and CDR2 sequences are GTSNPN and SVGIG (reference sequence). CDR3 length equals 13 residues. Trimming left V 4 bases short and J 7 bases short, with 14 bases between. DNA of the CDR3: TGTGCCTGGACCCAGGTCGACGGGCAGCCCCAGCATTTT. Protein: CAWTQVDGQPQHF.

This chain uses TRBV18 with TRBJ2-2; 8 nucleotides match TRBD1. Germline trimming cut 3 bases from V and 6 bases from J; bases unmatched to any gene: 6. The CDR3 is 15 residues long. Germline CDR1 reads KGHSH; CDR2 reads LQKENI. The CDR3 is CASSPRQGLAGELFF. The CDR3 DNA follows: TGTGCCAGCTCACCGAGACAGGGGTTGGCCGGGGAGCTGTTTTTT.

This clonotype was seen more than once but under ten times. The V gene is TRBV5-1, the J gene TRBJ1-3; the D is unclear. The V end was cut by 2 bases, the J end by 0 bases, with 9 bases between. The CDR3 covers 15 residues. CDR1 SGHRS and CDR2 YFSETQ come from the germline V gene. CDR3 region: CASSFNGPSGNTIYF. The CDR3 bases are TGCGCCAGCAGCTTTAACGGACCCTCTGGAAACACCATATATTTT.

This clonotype has at least ten counts. The rearrangement uses TRBV29-1 and TRBJ2-2; TRBD1 is a possible D gene (6 bases). CDR1 and CDR2 (germline): SQVTM, ANQGSEA. The CDR3 contains 14 residues. The V and J ends lost 6 bases and 4 bases respectively, with 15 bases between them. This chain's CDR3 is CSVEQGRGTGELFF. DNA for the CDR3: TGCAGCGTAGAACAGGGCCGGGGCACCGGGGAGCTGTTTTTT.

The genes are TRBV6-1 and TRBJ1-1; D uncertain. The CDR3 totals 13 residues. Trimming shortened V by 5 bases and J by 7 bases, and 14 bases separated the two germline ends. Germline assignment: CDR1 MNHNS and CDR2 SASEGT. For the CDR3, the DNA is TGTGCCAGCAGTCCACGGACTGTCGGTGAAGCTTTCTTT. Residues: CASSPRTVGEAFF.

The chain carries TRBV5-1 and TRBJ2-2, with D hard to call. Germline CDR1 SGHRS, CDR2 YFSETQ. The CDR3 length is 13 residues. V was cut by 5 bases and J by 3 bases, with 8 bases left in between. CDR3 sequence reads: CASREQDTGELFF. The CDR3 DNA follows: TGCGCCAGCAGAGAGCAGGACACCGGGGAGCTGTTTTTT.

In this sample, this clonotype turned up many times. This chain connects TRBV28 to TRBJ2-1; D might be TRBD2 (5 bases). Germline CDR1 is MDHEN and CDR2 is SYDVKM. Trimming shortened V by 2 bases and J by 10 bases, and 9 bases separated the two germline ends. The CDR3 covers 12 residues. This chain's CDR3 is CASSLTRVEQFF. In DNA form, the CDR3 reads TGTGCCAGCAGTTTAACGAGGGTCGAGCAGTTCTTC.